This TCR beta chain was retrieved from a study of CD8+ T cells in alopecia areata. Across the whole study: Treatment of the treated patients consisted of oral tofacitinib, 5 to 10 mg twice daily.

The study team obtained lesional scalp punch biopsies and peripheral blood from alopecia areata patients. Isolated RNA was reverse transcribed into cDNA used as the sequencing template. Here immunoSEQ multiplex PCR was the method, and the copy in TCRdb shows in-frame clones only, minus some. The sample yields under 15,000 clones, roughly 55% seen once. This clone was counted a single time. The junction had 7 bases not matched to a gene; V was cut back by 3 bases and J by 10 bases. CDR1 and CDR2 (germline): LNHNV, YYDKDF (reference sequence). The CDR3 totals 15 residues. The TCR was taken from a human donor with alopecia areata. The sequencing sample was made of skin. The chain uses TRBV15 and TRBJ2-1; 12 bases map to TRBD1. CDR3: CATSRGGTGGEEQFF. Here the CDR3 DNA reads TGTGCCACCAGCAGGGGAGGGACAGGGGGCGAAGAGCAGTTCTTC.